This T cell receptor (beta chain) emerged from a study of shared clonotypes between healthy human individuals. Regarding the study as a whole: Clonotypes not shared had lower generation probabilities than those common to all four donors.

Naive CD8 isolation took CD45RO-negative cells positively selected for CCR7 and excluded terminally differentiated effector memory CD45RA+ cells. At deep level, the assay was performed. Evenly divided among several immunoSEQ plates was the genomic DNA of each subset. In the sorted-subset replicate PCRs, around 0.2 ug DNA, tens of thousands of T cell genomes, was used. The assay was immunoSEQ multiplex PCR, and TCRdb's table has in-frame clones only and misses some. Among 1.5 million to 2.5 million clones listed, roughly 95% were seen once. Note on this clone: Antigen specificity is unknown.

Trimming pared 10 bases from V and 11 bases from J, leaving 17 bases between. The CDR3 spans 11 residues. Per germline, CDR1 SGHVS and CDR2 FQNEAQ. Sequencing input: naive CD8+ T cells sorted from blood. The origin of this receptor is a young man in good health. V usage is TRBV7-8 and J usage is TRBJ1-1; TRBD1 might be the D (5 bases). The CDR3: CATSTEGFAFF. As DNA, the CDR3 is TGTGCCACCTCGACAGAAGGATTTGCTTTCTTT. The entire variable domain, with the rest obtained from reference TRBV7-8 and TRBJ1-1, is as follows: GAGVSQSPRYKVAKRGQDVALRCDPISGHVSLFWYQQALGQGPEFLTYFQNEAQLDKSGLPSDRFFAERPEGSVSTLKIQRTQQEDSAVYLCATSTEGFAFFGQGTRLTVV.